The 2 T cell receptor beta chains given below trace back to one sample, sequenced in a study of human T cells and chemical hapten exposure. MiXCR was run by TCRdb on the RACE reads, yielding one entry per CDR3 protein. The sample contains fewer than 200,000 distinct CDR3 sequences, around 20% of which appear only once. The time point is: patch test 1, 2 weeks after DPC sensitization. Treatment defined: therapeutic diphenylcyclopropenone sensitization with weekly scalp DPC. The material sequenced was whole blood, taken in connection with sensitization to the hapten diphenylcyclopropenone (DPC). Receptor source: a woman aged 50 to 60 with alopecia areata. Some clones in this sample may be carry-over from other donors' samples.

The gene calls are TRBV7-6 and TRBJ1-3; 7 bases are a match to TRBD1. The J segment lost 2 bases and the V segment lost 2 bases, leaving 6 bases of the junction unmatched. CDR1 and CDR2 (germline): SGHVS, FNYEAQ. This CDR3 comprises 16 residues. The CDR3 sequence: CASSLKPQGAGNTIYF. The DNA for the CDR3 is TGTGCCAGCAGCTTAAAGCCCCAGGGGGCTGGAAACACCATATATTTT.

This clonotype was counted a few times. The chain has TRBV7-7 and TRBJ2-1; 7 bases agree with TRBD2. The CDR3 is made up of 15 amino acids. V lost 5 bases, J lost 5 bases, and 9 bases stayed unmatched. Germline V gene sequence: CDR1 SSHAT, CDR2 FNYEAQ (reference sequence). The CDR3 sequence is CASSLNTGGNNEQFF. The DNA of the CDR3 is TGTGCCAGCAGCCTAAATACGGGAGGTAACAATGAGCAGTTCTTC.